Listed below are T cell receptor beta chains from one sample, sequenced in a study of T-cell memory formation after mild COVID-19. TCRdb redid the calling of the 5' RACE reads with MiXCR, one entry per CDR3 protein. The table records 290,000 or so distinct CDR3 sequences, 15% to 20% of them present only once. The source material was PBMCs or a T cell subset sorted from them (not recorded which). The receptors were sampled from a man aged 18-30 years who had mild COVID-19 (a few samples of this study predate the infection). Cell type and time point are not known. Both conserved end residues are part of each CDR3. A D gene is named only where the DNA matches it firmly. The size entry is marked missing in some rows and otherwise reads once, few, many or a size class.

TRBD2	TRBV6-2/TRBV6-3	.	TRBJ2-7	TGTGCCAGCACCAGACTAGCGGGTGGCTACGAGCAGTACTTC	CASTRLAGGYEQYF
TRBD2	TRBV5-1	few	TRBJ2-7	TGCGCCAGCAGCCCGAGAACTAGCGGGGACTACGAGCAGTACTTC	CASSPRTSGDYEQYF
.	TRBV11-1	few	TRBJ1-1	TGTGCCAGCAGCCAAGGACGGTTTGAAGCTTTCTTT	CASSQGRFEAFF
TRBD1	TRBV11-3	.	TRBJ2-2	TGTGCCAGCAGCTTCGACAGGGGGCGAACCGGGGAGCTGTTTTTT	CASSFDRGRTGELFF
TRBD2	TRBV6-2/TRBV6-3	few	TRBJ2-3	TGTGCCAGCAGCCCACCCCGAGGGCGGGGGACAGATACGCAGTATTTT	CASSPPRGRGTDTQYF
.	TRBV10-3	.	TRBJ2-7	TGTGCCATCAGGACGGACGTGGCCTACGAGCAGTACTTC	CAIRTDVAYEQYF
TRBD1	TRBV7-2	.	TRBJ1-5	TGTGCCAGCAGCATCGGGACAGGTTACAATCAGCCCCAGCATTTT	CASSIGTGYNQPQHF
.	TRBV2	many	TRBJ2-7	TGTGCCAGCAGTGGGTACTACGAGCAGTACTTC	CASSGYYEQYF
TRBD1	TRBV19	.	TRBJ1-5	TGTGCCAGCCGGACAGGGGTTAATCAGCCCCAGCATTTT	CASRTGVNQPQHF
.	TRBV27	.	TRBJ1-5	TGTGCCAGCAGTCGTCCCGGGGAGGGTCAGCCCCAGCATTTT	CASSRPGEGQPQHF
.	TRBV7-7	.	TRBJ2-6	TGTGCTAGCAGCTTAGGGCATTCTGGGGCCAACGTCCTGACTTTC	CASSLGHSGANVLTF
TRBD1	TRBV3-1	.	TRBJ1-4	TGTGCCAGCAGCCAGGGACAGGGGGCAGGGAGACTGTTTTTT	CASSQGQGAGRLFF
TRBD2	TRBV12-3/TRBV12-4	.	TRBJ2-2	TGTGCCAGCAGTTTTCAACCTAGCGGGGGTAGGGGCGGGGAGCTGTTTTTT	CASSFQPSGGRGGELFF
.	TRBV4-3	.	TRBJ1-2	TGCGCCAGCAGCCAAGATGGCATCGGGGTCTATGGCTACACCTTC	CASSQDGIGVYGYTF
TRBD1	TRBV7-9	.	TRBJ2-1	TGTGCCAGCAGCTTACGGACAGGGATGAATGAGCAGTTCTTC	CASSLRTGMNEQFF
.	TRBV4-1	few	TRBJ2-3	TGCGCCAGCGCAGGAATAGGGAGAGATACGCAGTATTTT	CASAGIGRDTQYF
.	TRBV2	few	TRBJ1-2	TGTGCCAGCAGCGCAGCACAGGGTTCCCATGGCTACACCTTC	CASSAAQGSHGYTF
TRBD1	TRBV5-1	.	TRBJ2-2	TGCGCCAGCAGTCGGAACATGGACAGGGGGCGCTTCGGGGAGCTGTTTTTT	CASSRNMDRGRFGELFF
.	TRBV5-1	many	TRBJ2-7	TGCGCCAGCAGCGCAGCAGGAGAGCAGTACTTC	CASSAAGEQYF
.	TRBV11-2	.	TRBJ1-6	TGTGCCAGCAGCTTACAGGTTTCACCCCTCCACTTT	CASSLQVSPLHF
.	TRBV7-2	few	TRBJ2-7	TGTGCCAGCAGCTTAGCGCGACTAGACGAGCAGTACTTC	CASSLARLDEQYF
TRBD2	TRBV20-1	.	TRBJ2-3	TGCAGTGCTAGGATGACTAGCGGGGGCACAGATACGCAGTATTTT	CSARMTSGGTDTQYF
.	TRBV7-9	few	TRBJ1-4	TGTGCCAGCAGCTTAGCGTCGGGTGGGCAAGAAAAACTGTTTTTT	CASSLASGGQEKLFF
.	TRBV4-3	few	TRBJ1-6	TGCGCCAGCAGCCAAGTAGAAGGGGATAGTTCACCCCTCCACTTT	CASSQVEGDSSPLHF
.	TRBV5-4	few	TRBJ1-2	TGTGCCAGCAGCCCCCCCGGGACCTCAGGTTACACCTTC	CASSPPGTSGYTF
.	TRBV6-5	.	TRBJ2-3	TGTGCCAGCAGTTACAAGGGTCCGAAGGGCACAGATACGCAGTATTTT	CASSYKGPKGTDTQYF
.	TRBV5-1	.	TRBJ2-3	TGCGCCAGCACCTCTGGGGTAGTAGATACGCAGTATTTT	CASTSGVVDTQYF
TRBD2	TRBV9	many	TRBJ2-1	TGTGCCAGCACAGCGGGGGGGACCGCTGAGCAGTTCTTC	CASTAGGTAEQFF
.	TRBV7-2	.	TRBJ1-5	TGTGCCAGCGGCGGGTGGGATCAGCCCCAGCATTTT	CASGGWDQPQHF
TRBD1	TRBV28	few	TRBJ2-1	TGTGCCAGCAGTTCCCTAGATACCCCGGGACAGGTGTATATTGAGCAGTTCTTC	CASSSLDTPGQVYIEQFF
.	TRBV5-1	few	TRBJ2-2	TGCGCCAGCAGCTTGGTTAACGGGGAGCTGTTTTTT	CASSLVNGELFF
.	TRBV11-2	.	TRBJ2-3	TGTGCCAGCAGCTTCGACAGGATCACAGATACGCAGTATTTT	CASSFDRITDTQYF
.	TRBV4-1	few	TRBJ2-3	TGCGCCAGCGGGGGGGACATGAACACAGATACGCAGTATTTT	CASGGDMNTDTQYF
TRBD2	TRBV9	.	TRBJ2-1	TGTGCCAGCAGCGTAGCTCCCGGGGGGTACAATGAGCAGTTCTTC	CASSVAPGGYNEQFF
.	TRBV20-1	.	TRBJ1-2	TGCAGTGCGTATCAGTCTCTCTATGGCTACACCTTC	CSAYQSLYGYTF
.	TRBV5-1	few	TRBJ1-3	TGCGCCAGCAGGCTTTCGGCTTCTGGAAACACCATATATTTT	CASRLSASGNTIYF
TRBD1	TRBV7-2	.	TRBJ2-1	TGTGCCAGCAGCTTAGCCGGACAGGGGAGAAATGAGCAGTTCTTC	CASSLAGQGRNEQFF
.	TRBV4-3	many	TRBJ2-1	TGCGCCAGCAGCCAAGATCAGAGCTCCTACAATGAGCAGTTCTTC	CASSQDQSSYNEQFF
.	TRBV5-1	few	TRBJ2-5	TGCGCCAGCAGCTTCGAGGGACTGGAGGTAGAGACCCAGTACTTC	CASSFEGLEVETQYF
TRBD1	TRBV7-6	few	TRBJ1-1	TGTGCCAGCAGCTTAGGGCAGGGGGTGGCTGAAGCTTTCTTT	CASSLGQGVAEAFF
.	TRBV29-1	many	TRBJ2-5	TGCAGCACCCAAAGGGGGGCGGAAGAGACCCAGTACTTC	CSTQRGAEETQYF
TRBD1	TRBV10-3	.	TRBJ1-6	TGTGCCATCAATGACAGGGGGCTGAGGGAGGGCTCACCCCTCCACTTT	CAINDRGLREGSPLHF
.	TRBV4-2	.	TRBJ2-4	TGTGCCAGCAGCCAAGATGTGGATGCCGGGGGAAACATTCAGTACTTC	CASSQDVDAGGNIQYF
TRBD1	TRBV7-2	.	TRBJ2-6	TGTGCCAGCAGCCCCCCGGGACAGGTTTTCTCTGGGGCCAACGTCCTGACTTTC	CASSPPGQVFSGANVLTF
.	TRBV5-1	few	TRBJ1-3	TGCGCCAGCAGCTTGGGTGGTCCGCAGCTCTCTGGAAACACCATATATTTT	CASSLGGPQLSGNTIYF
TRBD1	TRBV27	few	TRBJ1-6	TGTGCCAGCAGTTGGTCGGGGACAGGGGTAGGTTCACCCCTCCACTTT	CASSWSGTGVGSPLHF
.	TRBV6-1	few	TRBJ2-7	TGTGCCAGCAAGCCCAGCGGCGGAGCCTACGAGCAGTACTTC	CASKPSGGAYEQYF
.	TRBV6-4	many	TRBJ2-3	TGTGCCAGCAGTGACTCGAAAGGGACAGATACGCAGTATTTT	CASSDSKGTDTQYF
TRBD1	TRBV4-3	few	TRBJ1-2	TGCGCCAGCAGCCAAGATTACAGGGGGTATGGCTACACCTTC	CASSQDYRGYGYTF
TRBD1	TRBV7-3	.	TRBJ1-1	TGTGCCAGCAGCCCACAGGGGACGGGCACTGAAGCTTTCTTT	CASSPQGTGTEAFF
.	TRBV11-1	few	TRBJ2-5	TGTGCCAGCAGCTCACTAGAGCAAGAGACCCAGTACTTC	CASSSLEQETQYF